The entry that follows covers one TCR beta chain sequence. What it recognizes is unknown. The assay used deep level. Every subset's genomic DNA went evenly onto several immunoSEQ plates. The assay was immunoSEQ multiplex PCR, and TCRdb's table has in-frame clones only and misses some. The table has around 510,000 clones, roughly 95% seen once. This record belongs to a study of shared clonotypes between healthy human individuals. Findings and caveats of the study: The sampled material consisted only of blood, and tissue repertoires are likely to differ.

CDR3 length: 15 residues. Trimming took off 0 bases at V and 3 bases at J, with 11 bases between the two ends. Germline V gives CDR1 SGHRS, CDR2 YFSETQ. Each of the donors was a healthy adult who was HIV-negative and had not had a recent acute infection or vaccination. Material: naive CD4+ T cells sorted from blood. Indicated subset: CD45RA+ positively selected. The chain links TRBV5-1 to TRBJ2-3; TRBD1 or TRBD2 may be the D gene (6 bases each). The receptor was derived from a woman aged 30 to 39 in good health. CDR3 protein: CASSLVLGGTDTQYF. For the CDR3, the DNA is TGCGCCAGCAGCTTGGTTCTAGGGGGGACAGATACGCAGTATTTT.